A single sample is the source of the 25 T cell receptor beta chains below, sequenced in a study of metastatic and nonmetastatic thyroid tumors. Patients had received no treatment of any kind before thyroid surgery. TCRdb ran MiXCR on the PCR reads. There are fewer than 20,000 clones in the sample; approximately 14% occur only once, and approximately 15% lies in the top ten. Sequencing was done on a sample of blood. The source is a female donor with papillary thyroid cancer or a benign thyroid nodule (not recorded which). Some clones in this sample may be carry-over from other donors' samples.

This clone was recorded at least ten times. The chain uses TRBV11-1 and TRBJ2-7; 9 nucleotides match TRBD1. This CDR3 contains 14 residues. Germline V gene data show CDR1 as SGHAT and CDR2 as FQDESV (reference sequence). Unmatched junction bases numbered 6, after V lost 5 bases and J lost 4 bases. This CDR3 is CASSIMDRGYEQYF. The CDR3 nucleotides read TGTGCCAGCAGCATTATGGACAGGGGTTACGAGCAGTACTTC.

As concerns this clone: Given a much more abundant clone one base away, this may be a read error. Because it lacks the conserved phenylalanine or tryptophan at the end, this CDR3 is likely a read error. The chain couples TRBV5-6 to TRBJ2-7; no definite D call. CDR1 and CDR2 from the germline V gene are SGHDT and YYEEEE. Trimming cost V 1 base and J 0 bases, with 17 bases left between them. The CDR3 is made up of 17 amino acids. As DNA, the CDR3 is TGTGCCAGCAGCTTGTACGGCCCATACTGGGACTCCTACGAGCAGTACATC. It translates to CASSLYGPYWDSYEQYI.

At least ten counts were recorded for this clone. This CDR3 is CASSQDLVGNTIYF. CDR3 bases: TGTGCCAGCAGCCAAGATCTTGTTGGAAACACCATATATTTT. This chain joins TRBV14 and TRBJ1-3; D not resolved. The germline V and J ends were trimmed by 0 bases and 3 bases, with 6 bases remaining between them. Germline values: CDR1 SGHDN, CDR2 FVKESK. The CDR3 extends over 14 amino acids.

By proportion, this clone is medium-sized (0.01 to 0.1%). The chain uses TRBV28 and TRBJ1-3, with a tentative D call TRBD1 (5 bases). Per germline, CDR1 MDHEN and CDR2 SYDVKM. The CDR3 has 16 residues. Between the trimmed V and J ends, which lost 3 bases and 0 bases, there was a span of 12 bases. In nucleotides, the CDR3 is TGTGCCAGCAGTTTTAACAGGCTGAGCTCTGGAAACACCATATATTTT. It specifies CASSFNRLSSGNTIYF.

Note on this clone: Since a much larger clone is just one base distant, this may be a read error. The same CDR3 arises from other DNA sequences in this sample as well. The CDR3 spells CSVETSTDTQYF. In DNA form, the CDR3 reads TGCAGCGTTGAGACTAGCACAGATACACAGTATTTT. The chain employs TRBV29-1 and TRBJ2-3; 7 positions agree with TRBD2. The CDR3 sequence is 12 residues long. Germline CDR1 reads SQVTM; CDR2 reads ANQGSEA.

Judged by abundance, this clone is medium-sized. This sequence joins TRBV27 and TRBJ1-6, with D tentatively TRBD1 (6 bases). The germline V gene encodes CDR1 MNHEY and CDR2 SMNVEV (reference sequence). Between the trimmed V and J ends, which lost 5 bases and 6 bases, there was a span of 17 bases. The CDR3 consists of 16 residues. CDR3: CASSKSRTVINSPLHF. DNA for the CDR3: TGTGCCAGCAGTAAATCACGGACAGTCATTAATTCACCCCTCCACTTT.

Regarding this clone: Since a much larger clone is just one base distant, this may be a read error. Lacking the conserved final phenylalanine or tryptophan, this CDR3 likely reflects a read error. This chain joins TRBV6-5 and TRBJ1-1; the D is unclear. This CDR3 is built from 15 residues. Germline CDR1 and CDR2: MNHEY and SVGAGI. The V and J ends lost 2 bases and 1 base respectively, with 11 bases between them. The CDR3 loop reads CASSYLGRQNTEAFL. The CDR3 nucleotides read TGTGCCAGCAGTTACCTAGGACGTCAGAACACTGAAGCTTTCCTT.

CDR3 region: CASTDLQGSGANVLTF. The CDR3 nucleotides are TGTGCCAGTACTGACCTACAGGGATCTGGGGCCAACGTCCTGACTTTC. The V call is TRBV19, the J call TRBJ2-6, with TRBD1 as a possible D gene (6 bases). Germline values: CDR1 LNHDA, CDR2 SQIVND (reference sequence). Trimming shortened V by 7 bases and J by 1 base, and 14 bases separated the two germline ends. The CDR3 is 16 amino acids.

This clone has a count of ten or more. The rearrangement joins TRBV6-1 to TRBJ1-1; D is possibly TRBD1 (6 bases). This CDR3 contains 16 residues. The germline gives CDR1 MNHNS, CDR2 SASEGT. V lost 5 bases and J 5 bases, leaving 21 bases between the germline ends. The CDR3: CASSFRRGQGKTEAFF. The CDR3 nucleotides are TGTGCCAGCAGTTTCAGACGTGGCCAGGGGAAGACTGAAGCTTTCTTT.

This clone has ten or more counts. The V and J genes are TRBV4-2 and TRBJ2-7; the match to TRBD2 covers 11 bases. Germline trimming cut 0 bases from V and 6 bases from J; bases unmatched to any gene: 4. The CDR3 has 15 amino acids. Per the germline V gene, CDR1 is LGHNA and CDR2 is YNFKEQ. The CDR3 protein is CASSQDTSGSSEQYF. CDR3 sequence (DNA): TGTGCCAGCAGCCAAGATACTAGCGGGAGTAGCGAGCAGTACTTC.

For this clone: A read error is possible here, since a much larger clone lies one base away. The V gene is TRBV11-2, the J gene TRBJ2-7, with D perhaps TRBD1 or TRBD2 (6 bases each). With 1 base removed from V and 0 bases from J, the gap between germline ends came to 16 bases. The CDR3 sequence is 17 residues long. Germline lookup yields CDR1 SGHAT and CDR2 FQNNGV. CDR3 sequence reads: CASSLVWAGDSSYEQYF. DNA for the CDR3: TGTGCCAGCAGCTTAGTGTGGGCAGGGGACTCCTCCTACGAGCAGTACTTC.

Remarks on this clone: The DNA is omitted, as the CDR3 cannot be located on it reliably, and the CDR3 follows TCRdb's listing. This rearrangement joins TRBV28 to TRBJ2-5. In germline, CDR1 is MDHEN, CDR2 SYDVKM. The CDR3 spans 16 residues, counting both ends. CDR3 residues: CTSSFLAGYFQETQYF.

This clone was seen ten or more times. J is TRBJ2-6 and V is TRBV5-6, with 9 bases matching TRBD1. The CDR3 totals 18 residues. Germline V CDR1 and CDR2: SGHDT, YYEEEE. V lost 3 bases, J lost 2 bases, and 9 bases stayed unmatched. The CDR3 region has the DNA TGTGCCAGCAGCTCCCCGTTCGGGACAGGGACTGGGGCCAACGTCCTGACTTTC. Its translation: CASSSPFGTGTGANVLTF.

A remark on this clone: One end of the junction is discordant with germline, which a read error may explain. The sample carries other DNA sequences with the same CDR3. The V gene is TRBV6-4, the J gene TRBJ1-2; the D is unclear. The CDR3 contains 13 residues. Germline assignment: CDR1 MRHNA and CDR2 SNTAGT. CDR3 coding DNA: TGTGCCAGCAGGCCTAGACGGGTTGGAGGCTACGCCTTC. It is translated as CASRPRRVGGYAF.

The genes are TRBV5-1 and TRBJ2-7; D not certain. This CDR3 is 12 amino acids long. Germline CDR1 reads SGHRS; CDR2 reads YFSETQ. V was cut by 6 bases and J by 5 bases, with 12 bases left in between. The CDR3 DNA sequence: TGCGCCAGCATGAGCCAGGCCGACGAGCAGTACTTC. Translation gives CASMSQADEQYF.

A note on this clone: Since a much larger clone is just one base distant, this may be a read error. It is likely a read error, because the conserved phenylalanine at the end of the CDR3 is missing. The rearrangement links TRBV2 to TRBJ1-2; maybe TRBD1 (6 bases). The CDR3 runs to 13 residues. Germline V CDR1 and CDR2: SNHLY, FYNNEI. The CDR3, as DNA: TGTGACAGCAGGCCGGACAGTGACTATGGCTACACCCTC. Protein sequence: CDSRPDSDYGYTL.

V is TRBV11-1 and J is TRBJ2-3, with 9 bases matching TRBD2. The germline gives CDR1 SGHAT, CDR2 FQDESV (reference sequence). The CDR3 spans 17 residues. Losses at the gene ends were 0 bases for V and 4 bases for J; bases not matched to a gene: 8. Here the CDR3 DNA reads TGTGCCAGCAGCTTAGCGTTAGGGACTAGCTCCGCAGATACGCAGTATTTT. Amino acid sequence: CASSLALGTSSADTQYF.

This clone was detected many times. V is TRBV2 and J is TRBJ2-3; weak D call: TRBD1 (6 bases). This CDR3 is built from 14 residues. CDR1 and CDR2 from the germline V gene are SNHLY and FYNNEI. The V end was cut by 2 bases, the J end by 4 bases, with 10 bases between. In nucleotides, the CDR3 is TGTGCCAGCAGTGAACAGGGGTCCGCAGATACGCAGTATTTT. Its protein product is CASSEQGSADTQYF.

This clone appeared many times. The V and J genes are TRBV2 and TRBJ1-4, with D unclear. Germline values: CDR1 SNHLY, CDR2 FYNNEI. The CDR3 sequence is 13 residues long. V was shortened by 3 bases and J by 6 bases, with 8 bases between the two germline ends. Here the CDR3 reads CASSDYGYEKLFF. DNA for the CDR3: TGTGCCAGCAGTGATTATGGGTATGAAAAACTGTTTTTT.

Notes on this clone: One junction end does not reproduce the germline sequence, and a read error may be involved. This sequence joins TRBV5-1 and TRBJ2-3; perhaps TRBD1 as D (6 bases). This CDR3 spans 14 amino acids. In germline, CDR1 is SGHRS, CDR2 YFSETQ. CDR3: CSSSSTGSTDTQYF. The CDR3 DNA sequence: TGCTCCAGCAGCTCAACAGGGAGCACAGATACGCAGTATTTT.

Many counts were recorded for this clone. The sample carries other DNA sequences with the same CDR3. This sequence joins TRBV20-1 and TRBJ1-5, with D tentatively TRBD1 (6 bases). The CDR3 covers 16 residues. Per the germline V gene, CDR1 is DFQATT and CDR2 is SNEGSKA (reference sequence). The germline V and J ends were trimmed by 1 base and 2 bases, with 15 bases remaining between them. The CDR3 protein is CSARANGGAGNQPQHF. CDR3 in DNA: TGCAGTGCTAGAGCTAATGGGGGGGCGGGCAATCAGCCCCAGCATTTT.

This clone was detected ten times or more. DNA of the CDR3: TGTGCCAGCAGTTACTCGACTCGGGAAGGCACAGATACGCAGTATTTT. Translation: CASSYSTREGTDTQYF. The chain carries TRBV6-2 or TRBV6-3 and TRBJ2-3; maybe TRBD2 (5 bases). V gave up 0 bases and J gave up 1 base, with 11 bases separating them. The CDR3 is made up of 16 amino acids. In germline, CDR1 is MNHEY, CDR2 SVGEGT.

This clone was seen at least ten times. This chain connects TRBV3-1 to TRBJ2-5; TRBD2 aligns across 8 bases. The junction had 6 bases not matched to a gene; V was cut back by 1 base and J by 2 bases. This CDR3 spans 16 amino acids. The germline V gene encodes CDR1 LGHDT and CDR2 YNNKEL (reference sequence). CDR3 sequence reads: CASSQGGAGAQETQYF. The CDR3 bases are TGTGCCAGCAGCCAAGGGGGAGCGGGGGCACAAGAGACCCAGTACTTC.

For this clone: A read error may be the cause here, since a much bigger clone is one base away. This sample includes further DNA sequences coding for the same CDR3. This rearrangement joins TRBV11-2 to TRBJ1-6; tentatively, D is TRBD1 (5 bases). CDR1 is SGHAT, CDR2 FQNNGV, per germline. The CDR3 loop spans 13 amino acids. In nucleotides, the CDR3 is TGCGCCAGCAGCCTCCCCGGGGGTTCACCCCTCCACTTT. Amino acids: CASSLPGGSPLHF.

This clone was counted ten times or more. The CDR3: CASRLAGDSDTQYF. In DNA, the CDR3 is TGTGCCAGCAGACTAGCGGGAGATTCGGATACGCAGTATTTT. The rearrangement joins TRBV28 to TRBJ2-3; 11 bases align to TRBD2. V shed 6 bases, J shed 6 bases, and the junction held 5 bases outside the gene matches. The CDR3 extends over 14 amino acids. CDR1 MDHEN and CDR2 SYDVKM come from the germline V gene.